This T cell receptor beta chain is drawn from a study of T cell changes during pregnancy in multiple sclerosis. The CDR3 extends over 13 amino acids. Trimming removed 4 bases from V and 6 bases from J; junction bases left unmatched: 4. CDR1 is MNHNY and CDR2 is SVGAGI in the germline V gene (reference sequence). TCRdb keeps only in-frame clones here, not all; method: immunoSEQ multiplex PCR. The sample records around 130,000 clones, under 95% being singletons. Sample: peripheral blood, taken before pregnancy. This TCR was recovered from a female donor with multiple sclerosis, enrolled in a pregnancy study. The rearrangement joins TRBV6-6 to TRBJ1-1, with 8 bases matching TRBD1. In nucleotides, the CDR3 is TGTGCCAGCAGTTGGGGACAGGTTGCTGAAGCTTTCTTT. This encodes CASSWGQVAEAFF.